This T cell receptor beta chain emerged from a study of long-term antiretroviral therapy in people with HIV. Study-level results: The study lacked data on ART adherence, viral resistance or therapy changes. Diversity went up after ART and still fell short of transplant donor controls.

This clone was seen more than once but under ten times. As yet, its antigen is unknown. This CDR3 contains 13 residues. CDR1 is SGHTA, CDR2 FQGTGA, per germline. Trimming stripped 2 bases from V and 2 bases from J, with 6 bases between. At least two post-ART and at least one pre-ART PBMC sample were available for each donor. Run at survey level, the immunoSEQ assay was version v3.0. Generated by immunoSEQ multiplex PCR, the TCRdb table keeps only in-frame clones and is missing some. This sample has about 25,000 clones, with roughly 80% found just once. This receptor was identified in a man under 40 with HIV. Material: unsorted PBMCs, obtained 2.1 years after starting antiretroviral therapy. The V gene is TRBV7-3, the J gene TRBJ2-5; D unclear. DNA for the CDR3: TGTGCCAGCAGCTTATGGGGACAAGAGACCCAGTACTTC. Translated: CASSLWGQETQYF.